A selection of T cell receptor beta chains follows, all from one sample in a study of T cell responses to AZD1222 COVID-19 vaccine. Method: immunoSEQ multiplex PCR; TCRdb's copy keeps in-frame clones and lacks some. The table has approximately 130,000 clones, around 90% seen once. The sample was peripheral blood, taken on day 0 of AZD1222 vaccination. The receptors originated from an adult in good health. CDR3s include the opening cysteine and the closing phenylalanine or tryptophan. Each record gives: clone size, J gene, D gene, V gene, CDR3 protein, CDR3 DNA. D genes are given only for firm matches. The listing skips clone size in some rows; elsewhere it reads once, few, many or a size class.

-	TRBJ2-1	-	TRBV6-6	CASSPTNNEQFF	TGTGCCAGCAGCCCTACGAACAATGAGCAGTTCTTC
-	TRBJ1-4	TRBD1	TRBV19	CASSIDGTGRNEKLFF	TGTGCCAGTAGTATAGATGGGACAGGCCGTAATGAAAAACTGTTTTTT
-	TRBJ2-7	-	TRBV3-1/TRBV3-2	CASSQGPGWGNEQYF	TGTGCCAGCAGCCAAGGCCCGGGGTGGGGGAACGAGCAGTACTTC
-	TRBJ2-1	-	TRBV29-1	CSVKGHNYNEQFF	TGCAGCGTTAAGGGACATAACTACAATGAGCAGTTCTTC
-	TRBJ2-7	-	TRBV9	CASSVGTANSYEQYF	TGTGCCAGCAGCGTAGGGACAGCGAACTCCTACGAGCAGTACTTC
-	TRBJ2-5	TRBD1	TRBV5-1	CASSFGQGEETQYF	TGCGCCAGCAGCTTTGGACAGGGGGAAGAGACCCAGTACTTC
-	TRBJ2-7	-	TRBV5-1	CASSSIPGPGSHEQYF	TGCGCCAGCAGCTCGATTCCGGGACCCGGGTCCCACGAGCAGTACTTC
-	TRBJ1-5	-	TRBV6-2/TRBV6-3	CASSYSNQGGSPQHF	TGTGCCAGCAGTTACTCGAACCAGGGCGGCTCACCCCAGCATTTT
-	TRBJ2-7	TRBD1	TRBV18	CASSGGTGAYEQYF	TGTGCCAGCTCAGGAGGGACAGGGGCCTACGAGCAGTACTTC
few	TRBJ1-6	-	TRBV7-2	CASSPDRFSPLHF	TGTGCCAGCAGCCCAGACAGATTTTCACCCCTCCACTTT
-	TRBJ1-4	-	TRBV18	CASSPPMGNEKLFF	TGTGCCAGCTCACCCCCTATGGGTAATGAAAAACTGTTTTTT
-	TRBJ2-7	TRBD2	TRBV28	CASGTSGGAYEQYF	TGTGCCAGCGGAACTAGCGGGGGGGCCTACGAGCAGTACTTC
-	TRBJ2-2	-	TRBV21-1	CASSQRRREGNTGELFF	TGTGCCAGCAGCCAAAGGCGGCGGGAGGGGAACACCGGGGAGCTGTTTTTT
-	TRBJ2-5	-	TRBV7-9	CASRFTGLETQYF	TGTGCCAGCAGGTTTACAGGGTTGGAGACCCAGTACTTC
-	TRBJ2-1	TRBD2	TRBV6-1	CASSEALAGGPNEQFF	TGTGCCAGCAGTGAAGCTTTAGCGGGAGGGCCAAATGAGCAGTTCTTC
-	TRBJ2-1	-	TRBV5-1	CASSPGTSYNEQFF	TGCGCCAGCAGCCCGGGCACCTCCTACAATGAGCAGTTCTTC
-	TRBJ2-1	TRBD1	TRBV6-2/TRBV6-3	CASSYGDRGRNEQFF	TGTGCCAGCAGTTACGGGGACAGGGGGAGGAATGAGCAGTTCTTC
-	TRBJ2-1	-	TRBV27	CASSLFPRTEFF	TGTGCCAGCAGTTTATTCCCCAGAACCGAGTTCTTC
-	TRBJ2-7	TRBD1	TRBV19	CASTGKGRGYGEQYF	TGTGCCAGTACCGGGAAGGGCAGGGGGTATGGCGAGCAGTACTTC
-	TRBJ2-3	TRBD2	TRBV6-4	CASSDFPSGRATDTQYF	TGTGCCAGCAGTGACTTCCCCTCCGGGAGGGCCACAGATACGCAGTATTTT
-	TRBJ1-2	TRBD1	TRBV7-9	CASSLVQGANYGYTF	TGTGCCAGCAGCTTAGTTCAGGGGGCTAACTATGGCTACACCTTC
once	TRBJ1-6	-	TRBV19	CASISPLHF	TGTGCCAGTATTTCACCCCTCCACTTT
-	TRBJ1-2	-	TRBV6-5	CASSYPDYGYTF	TGTGCCAGCAGTTACCCGGACTATGGCTACACCTTC
-	TRBJ1-5	-	TRBV2	CASRGSNQPQHF	TGTGCCAGCAGGGGAAGCAATCAGCCCCAGCATTTT
-	TRBJ1-5	-	TRBV15	CATSEVRDLNQPQHF	TGTGCCACCAGCGAAGTCCGGGACCTCAATCAGCCCCAGCATTTT
-	TRBJ1-1	-	TRBV7-6	CASSSPRQGWGWNTEAFF	TGTGCCAGCAGCTCCCCCCGGCAGGGCTGGGGTTGGAACACTGAAGCTTTCTTT
-	TRBJ1-2	-	TRBV28	CASSPRARYGYTF	TGTGCCAGCAGCCCCCGGGCGCGATATGGCTACACCTTC
-	TRBJ2-1	TRBD2	TRBV9	CASSPDSGNGEQFF	TGTGCCAGCAGCCCAGATAGCGGGAATGGGGAGCAGTTCTTC
-	TRBJ2-7	-	TRBV7-3	CASSAPGGTDSYEQYF	TGTGCCAGCAGCGCCCCGGGGGGGACAGATTCTTACGAGCAGTACTTC
-	TRBJ1-1	TRBD1	TRBV4-3	CASSLGQEKTEAFF	TGCGCCAGCAGCCTGGGACAGGAAAAGACTGAAGCTTTCTTT
once	TRBJ1-1	-	TRBV7-9	CASSLVGGAFF	TGTGCCAGCAGCTTAGTGGGGGGAGCTTTCTTT
-	TRBJ1-5	TRBD1	TRBV7-6	CASSLTGGRGAQHF	TGTGCCAGCAGCTTGACAGGGGGTCGGGGGGCCCAGCATTTT
-	TRBJ1-1	-	TRBV4-3	CASRSWDEAFF	TGCGCCAGCAGAAGTTGGGATGAAGCTTTCTTT
-	TRBJ2-7	TRBD1	TRBV7-9	CASSWVTGSEQYF	TGTGCCAGCAGCTGGGTGACAGGGAGCGAGCAGTACTTC
-	TRBJ1-1	TRBD1	TRBV7-3	CASSSAGQLTEAFF	TGTGCCAGCAGCTCGGCGGGACAGCTCACTGAAGCTTTCTTT